The present T cell receptor beta chain was sequenced within a study of beta chain features in type 1 diabetes. Overall study findings and caveats: Across all four CD4+ subsets, people with type 1 diabetes showed modestly shorter TCRB CDR3s. A potential influence of HLA type upon TCRB rearrangement remained unresolved herein. Naive, central memory and regulatory TCRB repertoires appeared more similar among patients than healthy donors.

Sequencing targeted expressed TCRB transcripts, as all isolated RNA had been reverse transcribed. Sequencing was performed with immunoSEQ multiplex PCR; in TCRdb, only in-frame clones are kept and a portion is missing. The data show some 270,000 clones, with roughly 13% seen just once and more than 0.02% held by the top ten. In the case of this clone: Its target is not known.

The germline CDR1 and CDR2 sequences are MGHDK and SYGVNS. The CDR3 loop spans 13 amino acids. The ends lost 2 bases at V and 3 bases at J; junction bases unmatched: 0. Sequencing was carried out using naive CD4+ T cells from blood. The TCR comes from a woman aged 40 to 55 in good health. V gene TRBV25-1 combines with J gene TRBJ2-5; TRBD2 aligns across 7 bases. The CDR3 region has the DNA TGTGCCAGCAGTGAAGCGGGGGAAGAGACCCAGTACTTC. Residues: CASSEAGEETQYF.